This T cell receptor (beta chain) was found in a study of T-cell reconstitution after alpha-beta-depleted transplantation in children. Researchers prepared the TCRbeta library using unique molecular identifiers, the study reports. TCRdb recomputed calls from the PCR reads with MiXCR, one row per CDR3 protein. There are 500,000 to 600,000 distinct CDR3 sequences in the sample; 18% occur only once, and around 3.3% lies in the top ten. The sample here was PBMCs from the stem cell graft donor, taken from the stem cell graft. The receptor was isolated from a human donor who donated a stem cell graft to a child with acute lymphoblastic leukemia.

CDR3 sequence reads: CATSDYRGRGTGELFF. The CDR3 region has the DNA TGTGCCACCAGTGATTACAGGGGTCGAGGCACCGGGGAGCTGTTTTTT. The chain has TRBV24-1 and TRBJ2-2; 7 bases are a match to TRBD1. The trim removed 2 bases at V and 4 bases at J, leaving 6 bases unmatched. Germline V gives CDR1 KGHDR, CDR2 SFDVKD. This CDR3 has 16 residues.